This T cell receptor (beta chain) was sequenced during a study of cytomegalovirus exposure and HLA in healthy donors. As concerns this clone: Its antigen remains unidentified.

Study-level points and caveats: With DRB1 most and HLA-C fewest, TCR association rates differed between HLA loci in a later analysis.

Trimming shortened V by 2 bases and J by 6 bases, and 8 bases separated the two germline ends. This CDR3 contains 12 residues. The germline V gene encodes CDR1 MNHNS and CDR2 SASEGT. PCR employed 60 Vbeta and 13 Jbeta primers. Repertoires were generated with immunoSEQ multiplex PCR, while TCRdb's copy carries only in-frame clones and drops some. The top ten clones hold 1.5% of a sample with around 170,000 clones, approximately 88% of them seen once. What was sequenced was PBMCs. The sequence derives from a young woman in good health and CMV-seronegative. The chain carries TRBV6-1 and TRBJ2-7; D gene unclear. The CDR3 region has the DNA TGTGCCAGCAGTGAAATTACAGTCGAGCAGTACTTC. Residues: CASSEITVEQYF.